This TCR beta chain came from a study of neurological immune-mediated disorders. With 10-nucleotide random UMIs included, cDNA was synthesized by 5'RACE. TCRdb recomputed calls from the 5' RACE reads with MiXCR, one row per CDR3 protein. The data contain 50,000 to 65,000 distinct CDR3 sequences, around 5% of them seen just once; the ten biggest clones take up 3.4%. This clonotype was observed many times. The specimen was PBMCs. The clonotype originates from a woman between 45 and 65 years old with multiple sclerosis.

CDR3 loop: CASRSGPSTDTQYF. Written as DNA, the CDR3 is TGTGCCAGCCGGAGCGGCCCTAGCACAGATACGCAGTATTTT. The V gene is TRBV7-3, the J gene TRBJ2-3, with D perhaps matching TRBD2 (5 bases). Germline V lookup: CDR1 SGHTA, CDR2 FQGTGA. The V end was cut by 8 bases, the J end by 0 bases, with 12 bases between. The CDR3 has 14 residues.